These 18 T cell receptor beta chains originate from one sample sequenced in a study of cytomegalovirus exposure and HLA in healthy donors. Primers for the PCR totalled 60 Vbeta and 13 Jbeta. The method was immunoSEQ multiplex PCR; TCRdb's version includes in-frame clones alone and lacks a portion of them. The table shows about 200,000 clones, with approximately 86% occurring only once. The material sequenced was PBMCs. The source of these receptors is a woman in her 30s in good health and CMV-seronegative.

This chain joins TRBV7-3 and TRBJ2-1; 15 nucleotides agree with TRBD2. Losses at the gene ends were 3 bases for V and 3 bases for J; bases not matched to a gene: 6. Germline values: CDR1 SGHTA, CDR2 FQGTGA. This CDR3 is 18 amino acids long. The CDR3 loop reads CASSFGTSGRRIYNEQFF. The CDR3 nucleotides read TGTGCCAGCAGCTTCGGGACTAGCGGGAGGCGGATCTACAATGAGCAGTTCTTC.

The chain carries TRBV23-1 and TRBJ2-1, with a possible D match to TRBD1 (6 bases). TRBV23-1 is an ORF for which the function is uncertain. The V and J ends lost 0 bases and 0 bases respectively, with 6 bases between them. The CDR3 loop spans 15 amino acids. The CDR3 loop is CASSQSRGSYNEQFF. The CDR3 coding sequence is TGCGCCAGCAGTCAATCCAGGGGCTCCTACAATGAGCAGTTCTTC.

The rearrangement joins TRBV6-1 to TRBJ2-5; D is undetermined. The J call may not be correct, given that the DNA end is closer to TRBJ2-7. The length of the CDR3 is 13 residues. Per germline, CDR1 MNHNS and CDR2 SASEGT. CDR3 bases: TGTGCCAGCAGTGAAGCGAGCTCCTACGAGCAGTACTTC. As protein: CASSEASSYEQYF.

This chain joins TRBV29-1 and TRBJ2-2; the D is unclear. This CDR3 is 12 amino acids long. Germline CDR1 SQVTM, CDR2 ANQGSEA. Trimming removed 4 bases from V and 4 bases from J, with 7 bases in between. The CDR3 region has the DNA TGCAGCGTTGCGGGTAGCACCGGGGAGCTGTTTTTT. Translating gives CSVAGSTGELFF.

This clone was detected only once. This chain joins TRBV7-9 and TRBJ2-1; 14 bases are shared with TRBD2. V was clipped by 5 bases and J by 4 bases; unmatched bases: 7. Germline CDR1 reads SEHNR; CDR2 reads FQNEAQ (reference sequence). This CDR3 has 17 amino acids. This chain's CDR3 is CASSPRTSGGQYNEQFF. The CDR3 nucleotides are TGTGCCAGCAGCCCCCGGACTAGCGGGGGGCAATACAATGAGCAGTTCTTC.

The gene calls are TRBV6-6 and TRBJ2-2; possibly TRBD1 for D (6 bases). The CDR3 totals 15 residues. The V end lost 6 bases, the J end lost 4 bases, and 15 bases lay between the germline ends. CDR1 is MNHNY and CDR2 is SVGAGI in the germline V gene (reference sequence). The CDR3 DNA is TGTGCCAGCAGCACAGGGCTCCGGGGCACCGGGGAGCTGTTTTTT. Translating it yields CASSTGLRGTGELFF.

The chain combines TRBV29-1 with TRBJ2-1; 12 bases agree with TRBD2. The V segment lost 6 bases and the J segment 7 bases; nucleotides outside the gene matches: 4. CDR1 SQVTM and CDR2 ANQGSEA come from the germline V gene. The length of the CDR3 is 13 residues. CDR3 nucleotides: TGCAGCGTAGGACTAGCGGGGTGGAATGAGCAGTTCTTC. Translation gives CSVGLAGWNEQFF.

The chain has TRBV28 and TRBJ1-2, with D tentatively TRBD1 (6 bases). The CDR3 loop spans 14 amino acids. V was cut by 7 bases and J by 8 bases, with 20 bases left in between. CDR1 is MDHEN, CDR2 SYDVKM, per germline. CDR3 region: CASTQPGQFGGYTF. The CDR3, as DNA: TGTGCCAGCACCCAACCCGGACAGTTTGGGGGCTACACCTTC.

V usage is TRBV19 and J usage is TRBJ1-2; TRBD1 aligns across 8 bases. V was clipped by 0 bases and J by 8 bases; unmatched bases: 8. The CDR3 spans 15 residues. Germline CDR1 and CDR2: LNHDA and SQIVND (reference sequence). CDR3 loop: CASSIDGDRRGGYTF. The CDR3 DNA is TGTGCCAGTAGTATAGATGGGGACAGGCGTGGCGGCTACACCTTC.

This sequence joins TRBV6-5 and TRBJ2-1; possibly TRBD1 for D (5 bases). The germline CDR1 and CDR2 sequences are MNHEY and SVGAGI. Deletions cut 10 bases from V and 3 bases from J, with 13 bases between. The CDR3 is made up of 13 amino acids. CDR3 bases: TGTGCCACCAGGCTCGACAGCTACAATGAGCAGTTCTTC. Residues: CATRLDSYNEQFF.

This clone was seen only once. The chain joins TRBV18 to TRBJ2-5, with 10 nucleotides matching TRBD2. From germline, CDR1 is KGHSH and CDR2 LQKENI. J gave up 4 bases and V 6 bases, and 11 bases lay outside the gene matches. CDR3 length equals 16 residues. CDR3 amino acids: CASSPSGGALGETQYF. The DNA for the CDR3 is TGTGCCAGCTCTCCAAGCGGGGGGGCCTTAGGAGAGACCCAGTACTTC.

This clone was counted a single time. The chain links TRBV18 to TRBJ2-6, with 8 bases identical to TRBD1. This CDR3 region has 18 residues. The V segment lost 4 bases and the J segment 0 bases; nucleotides outside the gene matches: 8. Germline V gene lookup returns CDR1 KGHSH and CDR2 LQKENI. The CDR3 here is CASSQTGTGRSGANVLTF. In DNA, the CDR3 is TGTGCCAGCTCACAAACCGGGACAGGCCGCTCTGGGGCCAACGTCCTGACTTTC. Filled out from reference TRBV18 and TRBJ2-6, the complete variable domain reads NAGVMQNPRHLVRRRGQEARLRCSPMKGHSHVYWYRQLPEEGLKFMVYLQKENIIDESGMPKERFSAEFPKEGPSILRIQQVVRGDSAAYFCASSQTGTGRSGANVLTFGAGSRLTVL.

V gene TRBV7-9 combines with J gene TRBJ1-1; TRBD1 agrees at 9 bases. CDR3 size: 14 residues. The germline V gene has CDR1 SEHNR and CDR2 FQNEAQ (reference sequence). Trimming at V came to 4 bases and at J to 4 bases, leaving 4 bases not matched to a gene. CDR3 region: CASSSGQGSTEAFF. The CDR3 coding sequence is TGTGCCAGCAGCTCCGGACAGGGGTCCACTGAAGCTTTCTTT.

This chain links TRBV28 with TRBJ1-1, with a tentative D call TRBD1 (5 bases). Germline V CDR1 and CDR2: MDHEN, SYDVKM. The CDR3 runs 11 residues. Between the trimmed V and J ends, which lost 5 bases and 13 bases, there was a span of 14 bases. CDR3 bases: TGTGCCAGCAGTCCCCATCAAGGGGTTTTCTTT. Translating it yields CASSPHQGVFF.

The V and J genes are TRBV19 and TRBJ2-7; TRBD1 matches 8 bases. Trimming cost V 9 bases and J 3 bases; bases outside gene matches: 7. Germline V gene data show CDR1 as LNHDA and CDR2 as SQIVND (reference sequence). CDR3 length: 13 residues. The CDR3 region has the DNA TGTGCCAGCGGGCCGACAGGGGTCTACGAGCAGTACTTC. This encodes CASGPTGVYEQYF. The full variable domain, rest sourced from reference TRBV19 and TRBJ2-7, is DGGITQSPKYLFRKEGQNVTLSCEQNLNHDAMYWYRQDPGQGLRLIYYSQIVNDFQKGDIAEGYSVSREKKESFPLTVTSAQKNPTAFYLCASGPTGVYEQYFGPGTRLTVT.

J is TRBJ1-5 and V is TRBV7-2, with TRBD1 matching over 10 bases. V trimming: 3 bases; J trimming: 3 bases; junction bases outside the gene matches: 5. This CDR3 region has 16 residues. Germline-derived CDR1 and CDR2 are SGHTA and FQGNSA. CDR3: CASSLGQGRYNQPQHF. The DNA for the CDR3 is TGTGCCAGCAGCTTGGGACAGGGGCGATACAATCAGCCCCAGCATTTT.

This clone was detected only a few times. The chain has TRBV6-6 and TRBJ2-1, with 9 bases matching TRBD2. The V gene end was trimmed by 6 bases and the J gene end by 9 bases; junction bases not matched to a gene: 12. Germline lookup yields CDR1 MNHNY and CDR2 SVGAGI (reference sequence). The CDR3 loop spans 15 amino acids. The CDR3 protein is CASRRTSDLWSEQFF. The CDR3, as DNA: TGTGCCAGCAGGAGGACTAGCGACCTTTGGAGTGAGCAGTTCTTC.

The V gene is TRBV28, the J gene TRBJ2-3; TRBD2 might be the D (5 bases). This CDR3 spans 15 amino acids. V was cut by 5 bases and J by 4 bases, with 16 bases left in between. Per the germline V gene, CDR1 is MDHEN and CDR2 is SYDVKM. CDR3 bases: TGTGCCAGCAGTGTGCGGGTAGCTGGGTCAGATACGCAGTATTTT. Encoded protein: CASSVRVAGSDTQYF. Supplemented by reference TRBV28 and TRBJ2-3, the full variable domain reads DVKVTQSSRYLVKRTGEKVFLECVQDMDHENMFWYRQDPGLGLRLIYFSYDVKMKEKGDIPEGYSVSREKKERFSLILESASTNQTSMYLCASSVRVAGSDTQYFGPGTRLTVL.